The clone carrying this TCR beta chain was counted only a few times. The antigen remains unidentified. This CDR3 region has 16 residues. Trimming took 0 bases from V and 3 from J, leaving 9 bases between them. Germline V gives CDR1 SEHNR, CDR2 FQNEAQ (reference sequence). This record belongs to a study of cytomegalovirus exposure and HLA in healthy donors. Study context: The early release's HLA-typed donors yielded tens of millions of unique TCRs. Genotyping of 400 or so donors showed that over 65% belonged to the Caucasian-associated ancestry cluster. General observations from the study: Immune exposure information available was restricted to CMV serostatus. Further analysis was carried out later, and it showed several of the most significant clusters appearing linked to common viral pathogens.

Amplification used 60 Vbeta primers and 13 Jbeta primers. Clones were read by immunoSEQ multiplex PCR, and TCRdb kept only the in-frame ones, dropping some. The sample holds about 130,000 clones; around three quarters are singletons and the top ten take 6% to 7.5%. The source is a man in his forties in good health and CMV-seropositive. Sequencing was done on a sample of PBMCs. The chain carries TRBV7-9 and TRBJ1-6; D is unresolved. The CDR3 coding sequence is TGTGCCAGCAGCTTAGCGGGCACCCGCTATAATTCACCCCTCCACTTT. This translates into CASSLAGTRYNSPLHF.